A selection of T cell receptor beta chains follows, all from one sample in a study of cytomegalovirus exposure and HLA in healthy donors. The protocol was immunoSEQ multiplex PCR, while the TCRdb copy is restricted to in-frame clones and leaves out a portion. The table includes around 150,000 clones, approximately 84% detected once. Sequenced material: PBMCs. Receptors were obtained from a man younger than 40 in good health and CMV-seropositive. The CDR3 runs from the conserved cysteine through the conserved F or W. A D gene is named only where the DNA matches it firmly. Clone size is given for some rows only: seen once, a few or many times, or a class if the clone is expanded.

.,TRBJ2-7,TRBV7-6,TRBD2,CASSSTGTSGYEQYF,TGTGCCAGCAGCTCGACAGGGACTAGCGGCTACGAGCAGTACTTC
medium-sized,TRBJ1-2,TRBV9,TRBD1,CASKDRVDGYTF,TGTGCCAGCAAAGACAGGGTCGATGGCTACACCTTC
.,TRBJ1-1,TRBV4-3,TRBD1,CASSQSQGRAEAFF,TGCGCCAGCAGCCAATCACAGGGGAGAGCTGAAGCTTTCTTT
once,TRBJ2-7,TRBV7-2,.,CASTLATGSGSYEQYF,TGTGCCAGCACCCTAGCCACCGGCTCGGGGTCCTACGAGCAGTACTTC
.,TRBJ2-5,TRBV2,.,CASSPQRDWGETQYF,TGTGCCAGCAGCCCCCAGAGGGACTGGGGGGAGACCCAGTACTTC
.,TRBJ2-1,TRBV6-5,.,CASSYPSGSGNEQFF,TGTGCCAGCAGTTACCCCAGTGGGAGTGGGAATGAGCAGTTCTTC
.,TRBJ2-7,TRBV30,.,CAWRGGNSYEQYF,TGTGCCTGGAGGGGGGGTAACTCCTACGAGCAGTACTTC
.,TRBJ2-5,TRBV7-2,.,CASSPRTGIETQYF,TGTGCCAGCAGCCCCCGCACGGGGATAGAGACCCAGTACTTC
.,TRBJ2-1,TRBV6-1,.,CASSSAGTREGEQFF,TGTGCCAGCAGTTCCGCCGGGACTCGCGAGGGCGAGCAGTTCTTC
.,TRBJ1-2,TRBV7-3,.,CASSLTNTGNYGYTF,TGTGCCAGCAGCTTAACCAATACAGGGAACTATGGCTACACCTTC
.,TRBJ2-3,TRBV10-3,TRBD1,CAISVPGQGFSDTQYF,TGTGCCATCAGTGTTCCGGGACAGGGGTTTTCAGATACGCAGTATTTT
few,TRBJ1-2,TRBV11-2,TRBD1,CASSPRTGNGYTF,TGTGCCAGCAGCCCACGGACAGGGAATGGCTACACCTTC
.,TRBJ2-5,TRBV2,.,CASSEALRSSGAQYF,TGTGCCAGCAGTGAAGCGCTTCGGTCATCGGGGGCCCAGTACTTC
.,TRBJ1-2,TRBV5-1,TRBD1,CASSWTGMGGYTF,TGCGCCAGCAGCTGGACAGGGATGGGCGGCTACACCTTC
.,TRBJ1-6,TRBV9,.,CASSVGADYNSPLHF,TGTGCCAGCAGCGTAGGGGCAGATTATAATTCACCCCTCCACTTT
.,TRBJ2-7,TRBV20-1,.,CSASGSYEQYF,TGCAGTGCTAGCGGGTCCTACGAGCAGTACTTC
.,TRBJ1-1,TRBV5-1,TRBD1,CASSLSGGSTEAFF,TGCGCCAGCAGCTTGTCAGGGGGGTCCACTGAAGCTTTCTTT
once,TRBJ2-7,TRBV28,TRBD1,CASSWAGGAPTYEQYF,TGTGCCAGCAGTTGGGCAGGGGGCGCGCCGACCTACGAGCAGTACTTC
.,TRBJ1-5,TRBV15,.,CATSKPQGWGNQPQHF,TGTGCCACCAGCAAACCTCAGGGGTGGGGCAATCAGCCCCAGCATTTT
.,TRBJ1-1,TRBV9,.,CASSTGPVNTEAFF,TGTGCCAGCAGCACAGGACCGGTGAACACTGAAGCTTTCTTT
.,TRBJ1-6,TRBV7-8,.,CASRPGEGSPLHF,TGTGCCAGCAGGCCAGGGGAAGGTTCACCCCTCCACTTT
.,TRBJ2-1,TRBV9,.,CASSVGWVAGSQDYNEQFF,TGTGCCAGCAGCGTAGGCTGGGTAGCCGGGAGCCAGGACTACAATGAGCAGTTCTTC
.,TRBJ2-3,TRBV30,TRBD2,CAWNSGRHTDTQYF,TGTGCCTGGAACAGCGGGAGACACACAGATACGCAGTATTTT
.,TRBJ2-1,TRBV5-4,TRBD1,CASSVGQGNYNEQFF,TGTGCCAGCAGCGTGGGACAGGGAAACTACAATGAGCAGTTCTTC
.,TRBJ1-1,TRBV19,TRBD1,CASRPSGGGMNTEAFF,TGTGCCAGTAGACCCTCAGGGGGCGGCATGAACACTGAAGCTTTCTTT
.,TRBJ2-3,TRBV9,TRBD1,CASSASGGYSTDTQYF,TGTGCCAGCAGCGCCTCAGGGGGCTATAGCACAGATACGCAGTATTTT
once,TRBJ2-3,TRBV11-2,TRBD2,CASSLVSGSADTQYF,TGTGCCAGCAGCTTAGTCAGCGGGAGTGCAGATACGCAGTATTTT
.,TRBJ2-7,TRBV7-9,TRBD2,CASSFTSGNYEQYF,TGTGCCAGCAGCTTTACTAGCGGGAACTACGAGCAGTACTTC
.,TRBJ1-2,TRBV18,.,CASSQGFYYGYTF,TGTGCCAGCTCCCAGGGCTTTTACTATGGCTACACCTTC